The 13 T cell receptor beta chains in this list originate from one sample, sequenced in a study of blood T cell repertoires in COVID-19 (TCRdb year 2020). The library came from the immunoSEQ multiplex PCR assay. TCRdb obtained this table from immuneACCESS and retained in-frame rearrangements with V and J assigned. These tables miss some clones; where compared with another copy, unresolved V genes account for less than half of the shortfall, and the remainder is unexplained. For this sample there are under 450,000 clones; approximately 77% appear just once. Jointly, the top ten make up around 1% of the sample. Sequences were obtained from peripheral blood. The origin of the receptors is a human donor with acute or convalescent COVID-19. The donor label of this sample is uncertain.

This clone has a single count. The rearrangement joins TRBV14 to TRBJ2-1, with D maybe TRBD1 (6 bases). The germline V gene encodes CDR1 SGHDN and CDR2 FVKESK. V was clipped by 4 bases and J by 9 bases, with 16 bases between them. This CDR3 is built from 14 residues. CDR3 coding DNA: TGTGCCAGCAGCCCACAGGGTATCTCGGGTGAGCAGTTCTTC. Protein sequence: CASSPQGISGEQFF. Looking up the rest from reference TRBV14 and TRBJ2-1 gives the full variable domain: EAGVTQFPSHSVIEKGQTVTLRCDPISGHDNLYWYRRVMGKEIKFLLHFVKESKQDESGMPNNRFLAERTGGTYSTLKVQPAELEDSGVYFCASSPQGISGEQFFGPGTRLTVL.

This clone was picked up a small number of times. The chain has TRBV30 and TRBJ1-1, with D possibly TRBD1 on 6 matching bases. Germline values: CDR1 GTSNPN, CDR2 SVGIG (reference sequence). The CDR3 length is 14 residues. The V and J ends lost 3 bases and 0 bases respectively, with 11 bases between them. CDR3 protein: CAWRADSMNTEAFF. The CDR3 DNA follows: TGTGCCTGGAGGGCGGACAGCATGAACACTGAAGCTTTCTTT.

The chain links TRBV5-1 to TRBJ1-1; 8 nucleotides line up with TRBD1. CDR1 and CDR2 from the germline V gene are SGHRS and YFSETQ. CDR3 length equals 15 residues. V trimming: 0 bases; J trimming: 0 bases; junction bases outside the gene matches: 1. The CDR3 here is CASSLGGQVNTEAFF. The CDR3 DNA reads TGCGCCAGCAGCTTGGGGGGACAGGTGAACACTGAAGCTTTCTTT.

CDR3 sequence: CASSLPRVHNEQFF. CDR3 in DNA: TGTGCCAGCAGTTTACCCAGGGTCCACAATGAGCAGTTCTTC. The chain employs TRBV28 and TRBJ2-1; tentative D call: TRBD1 (5 bases). Trimming removed 2 bases at V and 5 bases at J, with 10 bases between. The CDR3 totals 14 residues. Germline V lookup: CDR1 MDHEN, CDR2 SYDVKM.

The chain couples TRBV14 to TRBJ2-1, with 10 bases identical to TRBD2. V gave up 0 bases and J gave up 3 bases; unmatched junction bases: 14. The V gene's germline CDR1 is SGHDN and CDR2 FVKESK. The CDR3 is made up of 20 amino acids. CDR3 coding DNA: TGTGCCAGCAGCCAAGATATTCGGCTAGCGGGGGCCTCACTCTACAATGAGCAGTTCTTC. Amino acids: CASSQDIRLAGASLYNEQFF.

This chain uses TRBV5-4 with TRBJ2-1; 7 nucleotides agree with TRBD1. With V trimmed by 4 bases and J by 1 base, 5 bases remained unmatched. The CDR3 length is 15 residues. Germline assignment: CDR1 SGHNT and CDR2 YYREEE (reference sequence). The CDR3 region has the DNA TGTGCCAGCAGCGTAGACAGGGAATCCTACAATGAGCAGTTCTTC. This codes for CASSVDRESYNEQFF.

The chain employs TRBV2 and TRBJ1-4; perhaps TRBD1 as D (5 bases). Looked up from germline, CDR1 is SNHLY and CDR2 is FYNNEI. The V and J ends lost 5 bases and 8 bases respectively, with 18 bases between them. The CDR3 spans 15 residues. CDR3 in amino acids: CASSRTRRDLEKLFF. The CDR3 nucleotides read TGTGCCAGCAGTCGGACAAGGAGGGATCTCGAAAAACTGTTTTTT.

The chain recombines TRBV5-1 with TRBJ2-7; D is possibly TRBD2 (5 bases). The germline V and J ends were trimmed by 1 base and 0 bases, with 11 bases remaining between them. CDR1 and CDR2 (germline): SGHRS, YFSETQ. This CDR3 comprises 15 residues. This chain's CDR3 is CASSLSAGPSYEQYF. The CDR3 bases are TGCGCCAGCAGCTTGTCGGCGGGCCCCTCCTACGAGCAGTACTTC.

The V and J genes are TRBV7-7 and TRBJ2-5; perhaps TRBD1 as D (5 bases). Between the trimmed V and J ends, which lost 11 bases and 4 bases, there was a span of 17 bases. Germline V lookup: CDR1 SSHAT, CDR2 FNYEAQ (reference sequence). The CDR3 runs 13 residues. The CDR3 nucleotides read TGTGCCTCCGCCGACCAGGGCGGAGAGACCCAGTACTTC. Residues: CASADQGGETQYF.

This chain joins TRBV2 and TRBJ2-2; TRBD1 agrees at 11 bases. This CDR3 is built from 15 residues. Losses at the gene ends were 6 bases for V and 6 bases for J; bases not matched to a gene: 6. Germline V gene sequence: CDR1 SNHLY, CDR2 FYNNEI. This CDR3 is CASRPPGQGAGELFF. The CDR3 DNA sequence: TGTGCCAGCAGACCACCGGGACAGGGGGCCGGGGAGCTGTTTTTT.

The gene calls are TRBV3-1 (or the pseudogene TRBV3-2) and TRBJ2-3, with 7 bases that match TRBD2. V shed 1 base and J 0 bases; nucleotides not matched to a gene: 22. Germline V gene sequence: CDR1 LGHDT, CDR2 YNNKEL (reference sequence). The CDR3 totals 22 residues. The CDR3 loop is CASSQGGGVLGPLASSTDTQYF. CDR3 DNA: TGTGCCAGCAGCCAAGGTGGGGGGGTATTGGGCCCCCTAGCGTCTAGCACAGATACGCAGTATTTT.

The chain has TRBV20-1 and TRBJ2-7, with D hard to call. In germline, CDR1 is DFQATT, CDR2 SNEGSKA (reference sequence). Trimming left V 7 bases short and J 3 bases short, with 7 bases between. The CDR3 is 10 residues long. This CDR3 reads CSGKHYEQYF. The CDR3 DNA sequence: TGCAGTGGTAAACACTACGAGCAGTACTTC.

The rearrangement uses TRBV15 and TRBJ1-1, with D perhaps matching TRBD1 (5 bases). The CDR3 consists of 13 residues. Germline loops: CDR1 LNHNV, CDR2 YYDKDF (reference sequence). V lost 4 bases and J 4 bases, leaving 10 bases between the germline ends. CDR3: CATSTREATEAFF. The CDR3 coding sequence is TGTGCCACCAGCACCAGGGAGGCCACTGAAGCTTTCTTT.